Here is one T cell receptor (beta chain) with its context. The data belong to a study of shared clonotypes between healthy human individuals. Measured with immunoSEQ multiplex PCR; TCRdb has only the in-frame clones, and not every one. The top ten clones hold roughly 0.9% of a sample with over 950,000 clones, 70% to 80% of them seen once. The CDR3 has 16 residues. V lost 3 bases to trimming and J lost 2 bases, with 14 bases between them. Germline values: CDR1 SGHRS, CDR2 YFSETQ. Each donor was a Caucasian adult residing in Nashville, Tennessee. The chain has TRBV5-1 and TRBJ2-2; D unresolved. This receptor was obtained from a young man in good health. Some clones in this sample may be carry-over from other donors' samples. Source material: memory CD4+ T cells from PBMCs. Subset given: CD45RA-negative fraction. The DNA of the CDR3 is TGCGCCAGCAGCTGGCCCCGGGCCGGTAACACCGGGGAGCTGTTTTTT. This translates into CASSWPRAGNTGELFF.